One sample yielded the 15 T cell receptor beta chains listed below, sequenced in a study of molecular identifiers for immune sequencing clone quantification. Via MiXCR, TCRdb re-called the PCR reads, giving one row per CDR3 protein. Of 460,000 or so distinct CDR3 sequences in the sample, over 20% were seen once. Source material: naive CD8+ T cells from blood, with Jurkat cell RNA spiked in. Subset: FACS-sorted CD8+CD4-CCR7+CD45RA+ naive T cells. The receptor source for this set is a human donor in good health. Some libraries in this study had Jurkat cell RNA spiked in.

Many counts were recorded for this clonotype. The gene calls are TRBV5-6 and TRBJ1-2; D gene unclear. The germline CDR1 and CDR2 sequences are SGHDT and YYEEEE. The CDR3 has 12 residues. V was trimmed by 5 bases and J by 6 bases, leaving 11 bases between them. CDR3 nucleotide sequence: TGTGCCAGCAGTTCGGCGGGCCATGGCTACACCTTC. Its protein product is CASSSAGHGYTF.

Comments on this clonotype: An end of the junction differs from the germline gene, which may be a read error. The chain links TRBV27 to TRBJ2-7, with 8 nucleotides matching TRBD2. This CDR3 is built from 18 residues. Germline V CDR1 and CDR2: MNHEY, SMNVEV (reference sequence). CDR3 DNA sequence: TGTGCCAGCAGTTTACGCGGGCCGGGACTAGTCTACTCCTACGAGCAGTGCTTC. Translation: CASSLRGPGLVYSYEQCF.

The chain carries TRBV11-2 and TRBJ2-3; TRBD2 agrees at 10 bases. The CDR3 sequence is 17 residues long. The trim removed 1 base at V and 6 bases at J, leaving 10 bases unmatched. Germline V gene sequence: CDR1 SGHAT, CDR2 FQNNGV. The CDR3 here is CASSLVPSGGPVDTQYF. Here the CDR3 DNA reads TGTGCCAGCAGCTTAGTCCCTAGCGGGGGACCGGTGGATACGCAGTATTTT.

This clonotype was counted ten times or more. The rearrangement links TRBV2 to TRBJ2-3; D unclear. V was trimmed by 4 bases and J by 1 base, leaving 12 bases between them. In germline, CDR1 is SNHLY, CDR2 FYNNEI. The CDR3 is made up of 15 amino acids. The CDR3 sequence: CASSVAFPGTDTQYF. DNA for the CDR3: TGTGCCAGCAGTGTCGCCTTCCCGGGCACAGATACGCAGTATTTT.

This clonotype was observed a single time. This may come from a read error, since a much larger clone is one base off. This chain connects TRBV4-3 to TRBJ1-1; unclear D gene. The CDR3 totals 17 residues. Germline CDR1 reads LGHNA; CDR2 reads YSLEER. V was pared by 1 base and J by 1 base, with 16 bases between. In nucleotides, the CDR3 is TGCGCCAGCAGCCAAGGTGTCGACAACCCGCCGAACACTGAAGCTTTCTTT. Protein sequence: CASSQGVDNPPNTEAFF.

This chain uses TRBV11-2 with TRBJ2-2; D unclear. The CDR3 loop spans 16 amino acids. Germline V gives CDR1 SGHAT, CDR2 FQNNGV. V was trimmed by 4 bases and J by 6 bases, leaving 18 bases between them. The DNA for the CDR3 is TGTGCCAGCAGCTCTGGACCTGTGGGATTACCCGGGGAGCTGTTTTTT. This gives the protein CASSSGPVGLPGELFF.

The gene calls are TRBV21-1 and TRBJ2-7; no DNA check was done on the table's D call, TRBD1. TRBV21-1 is a known pseudogene. CDR3 length: 14 residues. The DNA for the CDR3 is TGTGCCAGCAGCAATGCGGCCGCCCCGCACGAGCAGTACTTC. Translated: CASSNAAAPHEQYF.

This rearrangement joins TRBV7-3 to TRBJ2-1; the D gene is possibly TRBD2 (6 bases). Trimming removed 5 bases from V and 2 bases from J, with 13 bases in between. The CDR3 length is 15 residues. Germline-derived CDR1 and CDR2 are SGHTA and FQGTGA. As DNA, the CDR3 is TGTGCCAGCAGCCCAAGCGGGCTTCCCTACAATGAGCAGTTCTTC. Protein sequence: CASSPSGLPYNEQFF.

CDR3 amino acids: CATSGFGLAGQYEQYF. CDR3 DNA sequence: TGTGCCACCAGCGGCTTTGGACTAGCGGGTCAATACGAGCAGTACTTC. The V call is TRBV15, the J call TRBJ2-7; 11 bases align to TRBD2. Germline V gene sequence: CDR1 LNHNV, CDR2 YYDKDF (reference sequence). After removal of 5 bases from V and 4 bases from J, the junction contained 10 bases not matched to a gene. The CDR3 consists of 16 residues.

The chain employs TRBV20-1 and TRBJ1-1, with a possible D match to TRBD1 (5 bases). Trimming left V 0 bases short and J 5 bases short, with 19 bases between. This CDR3 spans 16 amino acids. Germline lookup yields CDR1 DFQATT and CDR2 SNEGSKA (reference sequence). CDR3 sequence reads: CSARDINLGGWTEAFF. For the CDR3, the DNA is TGCAGTGCTAGAGATATCAACTTGGGGGGGTGGACTGAAGCTTTCTTT.

Points on this clonotype: No conserved phenylalanine or tryptophan is present at the end of the CDR3, so a read error is the likely explanation. This chain links TRBV30 with TRBJ2-7; no definite D call. The V end was cut by 2 bases, the J end by 0 bases, with 8 bases between. The CDR3 runs to 13 residues. Per the germline V gene, CDR1 is GTSNPN and CDR2 is SVGIG (reference sequence). The CDR3 spells CAWSLDNSYEQYL. CDR3 in DNA: TGTGCCTGGAGTCTCGACAACTCCTACGAGCAGTACCTC.

This chain links TRBV7-2 with TRBJ2-1; D not certain. Trimming took off 10 bases at V and 0 bases at J, with 19 bases between the two ends. Germline V CDR1 and CDR2: SGHTA, FQGNSA. This CDR3 has 16 residues. The CDR3 region has the DNA TGTGCCACCCTTAGGGTTACTTCCACCTCCTACAATGAGCAGTTCTTC. Amino acids: CATLRVTSTSYNEQFF.

To note about this clonotype: A much larger clone lies one base from this, so it may be a read error. The V and J genes are TRBV7-8 and TRBJ2-5, with D perhaps TRBD2 (5 bases). The CDR3 loop spans 15 amino acids. V lost 7 bases and J lost 5, with 20 bases in between. Germline-derived CDR1 and CDR2 are SGHVS and FQNEAQ. The CDR3: CASTLVGPQRETQYF. CDR3 DNA: TGTGCCAGCACCCTAGTCGGGCCGCAGCGGGAGACCCAGTACTTC.

The chain has TRBV7-6 and TRBJ2-3, with TRBD2 matching 8 bases. The germline V gene has CDR1 SGHVS and CDR2 FNYEAQ. Trimming cost V 5 bases and J 3 bases; bases outside gene matches: 10. The CDR3 totals 16 residues. CDR3 sequence: CASSQFTGGPTDTQYF. CDR3 DNA: TGTGCCAGCAGCCAATTTACGGGGGGGCCGACAGATACGCAGTATTTT.

A remark on this clonotype: Possible read error: a much larger clone is one base away. This rearrangement joins TRBV10-3 to TRBJ2-7, with 8 bases lining up with TRBD1. This CDR3 comprises 16 residues. Trimming took 0 bases from V and 5 from J; bases not matched to a gene: 9. CDR1 ENHRY and CDR2 SYGVKD come from the germline V gene. DNA of the CDR3: TGTGCCATCAGTGAGTCAGGTGGACAGGGCGGCCACGAGCAGTACTTC. It translates to CAISESGGQGGHEQYF.